This is a list of T cell receptor beta chains from one sample in a study of chemoradiotherapy in HPV16-positive cancers. Profiled with immunoSEQ multiplex PCR; TCRdb holds only in-frame clones, not every one. The sample gives 7,500 to 10,000 clones, roughly four fifths of which show up once; around 7.4% is in the top ten. This sample was gathered from a patient who underwent chemoradiotherapy. These receptors all stem from a human donor with HPV-associated anogenital cancer. CDR3s include the opening cysteine and the closing phenylalanine or tryptophan. A D gene is named only where the DNA matches it firmly. A clone size is listed for some rows: how often the clone was seen (once, few, many), or a class if it is expanded.

-	TRBD2	TRBJ2-2	TRBV11-2	CASSFSAYLAGGNTGELFF	TGTGCCAGCAGCTTCTCGGCCTATCTAGCGGGGGGAAACACCGGGGAGCTGTTTTTT
once	-	TRBJ2-5	TRBV5-1	CASSLVGTDRTETQYF	TGCGCCAGCAGCTTGGTGGGGACGGATCGGACTGAGACCCAGTACTTC
-	TRBD2	TRBJ2-1	TRBV9	CASSAPGLASNEQFF	TGTGCCAGCAGCGCGCCGGGACTAGCGAGCAATGAGCAGTTCTTC
-	TRBD2	TRBJ2-3	TRBV18	CASSPGLPSTDTQYF	TGTGCCAGCTCACCGGGACTACCCAGCACAGATACGCAGTATTTT
few	TRBD2	TRBJ2-3	TRBV9	CASSVGTSGRVSTDTQYF	TGTGCCAGCAGCGTAGGGACTAGCGGGAGGGTAAGCACAGATACGCAGTATTTT
-	TRBD1	TRBJ1-6	TRBV19	CASSLQGAESPLHF	TGTGCCAGTAGCTTACAGGGGGCAGAGTCACCCCTCCACTTT
once	-	TRBJ1-1	TRBV2	CATSQGRNTEAFF	TGTGCCACTTCACAGGGCAGGAACACTGAAGCTTTCTTT
-	TRBD2	TRBJ2-4	TRBV10-2	CASSEIGSGGSRTDIQYF	TGCGCCAGCAGTGAGATAGGGAGCGGGGGGTCTAGAACGGACATTCAGTACTTC
-	-	TRBJ1-1	TRBV11-3	CASSQGKATEAFF	TGTGCCAGCTCACAGGGCAAGGCGACTGAAGCTTTCTTT
-	-	TRBJ1-1	TRBV19	CASSIGGNTEAFF	TGTGCCAGTAGTATCGGGGGGAACACTGAAGCTTTCTTT
-	-	TRBJ2-7	TRBV11-2	CASSTPRSGGTMEQYF	TGTGCCAGCAGCACCCCGCGGTCAGGGGGGACTATGGAGCAGTACTTC
-	-	TRBJ1-4	TRBV7-2	CASSLRTRGEKLFF	TGTGCCAGCAGCCTTAGAACGAGGGGTGAAAAACTGTTTTTT
-	TRBD1	TRBJ1-1	TRBV5-5	CASSPLRTGGWTEAFF	TGTGCCAGCAGCCCCCTTCGGACAGGGGGCTGGACTGAAGCTTTCTTT
few	-	TRBJ1-2	TRBV5-6	CASSALPPTVSYGYTF	TGTGCCAGCAGCGCGTTACCCCCTACTGTGTCCTATGGCTACACCTTC
-	-	TRBJ2-5	TRBV5-6	CASSVLKETQYF	TGTGCCAGCAGTGTATTAAAAGAGACCCAGTACTTC
-	TRBD1	TRBJ2-1	TRBV4-1	CASSQEVTGGTHEQFF	TGCGCCAGCAGCCAAGAAGTGACAGGGGGAACCCATGAGCAGTTCTTC
-	-	TRBJ2-3	TRBV7-2	CASSPLSGGNSITAVTQYF	TGTGCCAGCAGCCCTTTGAGTGGGGGTAATAGTATCACGGCGGTTACGCAGTATTTT
-	TRBD2	TRBJ2-3	TRBV9	CASSVSGSSTDTQYF	TGTGCCAGCAGCGTTAGCGGGTCAAGCACAGATACGCAGTATTTT
once	-	TRBJ2-1	TRBV10-3	CANSIGQRTMRSYNEQFF	TGTGCCAACAGCATCGGACAGAGGACAATGAGGTCCTACAATGAGCAGTTCTTC
few	TRBD2	TRBJ2-7	TRBV7-2	CASSLTAGAYEQYF	TGTGCCAGCAGCCTAACGGCGGGAGCCTACGAGCAGTACTTC
-	TRBD2	TRBJ2-1	TRBV7-2	CASRIGGGPYEQFF	TGTGCCAGCAGGATTGGGGGAGGGCCATATGAGCAGTTCTTC
few	TRBD1	TRBJ1-2	TRBV5-1	CASSLSLGQNYGYTF	TGCGCCAGCAGCTTGTCACTGGGACAGAACTATGGCTACACCTTC
-	-	TRBJ2-3	TRBV7-2	CASSFVRAAQYF	TGTGCCAGCAGCTTCGTTCGGGCTGCGCAGTATTTT
-	TRBD1	TRBJ1-2	TRBV4-2	CASSHADRQGRYYGYTF	TGTGCCAGCAGCCACGCCGACCGACAGGGAAGATACTATGGCTACACCTTC
-	TRBD2	TRBJ2-1	TRBV6-5	CASSYWTSSKGNEQFF	TGTGCCAGCAGTTACTGGACTAGCAGTAAGGGCAATGAGCAGTTCTTC
few	-	TRBJ1-1	TRBV28	CASSPRLNTEAFF	TGTGCCAGCAGTCCACGGTTGAACACTGAAGCTTTCTTT
-	TRBD1	TRBJ1-1	TRBV28	CASSPTGLEHQKAFF	TGTGCCAGCAGTCCGACAGGGTTGGAGCACCAAAAAGCTTTCTTT
-	TRBD1	TRBJ1-4	TRBV7-9	CASSLSRGREKLFF	TGTGCCAGCAGCTTATCCAGGGGGCGTGAAAAACTGTTTTTT
-	-	TRBJ1-2	TRBV19	CASSPLSHREVYGYTF	TGTGCCAGTAGTCCTCTCAGCCACAGGGAGGTTTATGGCTACACCTTC
-	-	TRBJ1-4	TRBV6-6	CASSFETKEKLFF	TGTGCCAGCAGTTTCGAGACTAAGGAAAAACTGTTTTTT